This T cell receptor beta chain came from a study of naive and memory T cell subsets. Both TRBC1 and TRBC2 were covered by a beta constant-region primer of two equimolar oligonucleotides. TCRdb called the UMI-ligation and nested PCR reads again in MiXCR, with one record for every CDR3 protein. This sample carries under 100,000 distinct CDR3 sequences, about 7% of them seen once, and the ten largest clones take 1.6%. Study-wide points: Findings for naive and memory subsets could not be checked against ground truth. Between naive and memory subsets, TCR abundance power law exponents differed.

Looked up from germline, CDR1 is SGHTA and CDR2 is FQGNSA. This CDR3 has 16 amino acids. V lost 7 bases and J lost 0, with 16 bases in between. This clonotype was seen repeatedly, ten times or more. Its specificity is unknown. The chain carries TRBV7-2 and TRBJ1-3; D remains ambiguous. The source is a human donor in good health. Material: central memory CD4+ T cells from blood. The CDR3 nucleotides read TGTGCCAGCACCAGCTATATGGGCTTCTCTGGAAACACCATATATTTT. Protein: CASTSYMGFSGNTIYF.